A single sample is the source of the 8 T cell receptor beta chains below, sequenced in a study of blood T cell repertoires in COVID-19. Sequenced by immunoSEQ multiplex PCR; TCRdb stores in-frame clones only, minus some. The sample has 240,000 or so clones; about 82% are singletons. The specimen was PBMCs or T cells enriched from blood (not recorded which). The receptors here all came from a woman in her forties or fifties who had recovered from COVID-19.

The chain links TRBV6-2 or TRBV6-3 to TRBJ1-2; TRBD1 matches at 7 bases. V lost 5 bases to trimming and J lost 2 bases; unmatched junction nucleotides: 2. The CDR3 loop spans 13 amino acids. Germline V gene lookup returns CDR1 MNHEY and CDR2 SVGEGT. The CDR3 DNA follows: TGTGCCAGCAGTCCACAGGGGAACTATGGCTACACCTTC. Translated: CASSPQGNYGYTF.

The chain uses TRBV3-1 (or the pseudogene TRBV3-2) and TRBJ1-6; TRBD1 is a possible D gene (6 bases). Germline V gene sequence: CDR1 LGHDT, CDR2 YNNKEL (reference sequence). The CDR3 extends over 21 amino acids. V was pared by 1 base and J by 0 bases, with 22 bases between. CDR3 amino acids: CASSQVFGGLTFISYNSPLHF. CDR3 sequence (DNA): TGTGCCAGCAGCCAAGTCTTTGGGGGCCTAACTTTTATCTCCTATAATTCACCCCTCCACTTT.

This chain connects TRBV5-1 to TRBJ1-1; weak D call: TRBD1 (5 bases). This CDR3 contains 15 residues. Germline V gene data show CDR1 as SGHRS and CDR2 as YFSETQ. V was clipped by 2 bases and J by 2 bases, with 13 bases between them. CDR3 in DNA: TGCGCCAGCAGCTTCTTAGGCAGGGCTAACACTGAAGCTTTCTTT. It yields the protein CASSFLGRANTEAFF.

This clone has only a few counts. The V gene is TRBV7-9, the J gene TRBJ2-7; 9 bases are a match to TRBD1. Germline values: CDR1 SEHNR, CDR2 FQNEAQ (reference sequence). The CDR3 has 13 amino acids. The V gene end was trimmed by 4 bases and the J gene end by 5 bases; junction bases not matched to a gene: 3. The CDR3 sequence is CASSWTGEDEQYF. DNA for the CDR3: TGTGCCAGCAGCTGGACAGGGGAGGACGAGCAGTACTTC. The variable domain in full, with the rest retrieved from reference TRBV7-9 and TRBJ2-7, is DTGVSQNPRHKITKRGQNVTFRCDPISEHNRLYWYRQTLGQGPEFLTYFQNEAQLEKSRLLSDRFSAERPKGSFSTLEIQRTEQGDSAMYLCASSWTGEDEQYFGPGTRLTVT.

DNA of the CDR3: TGTGCCAGTAGTCTGACAGGGAATAGCAATCAGCCCCAGCATTTT. Encoded protein: CASSLTGNSNQPQHF. The J gene is TRBJ1-5, the V gene TRBV19, with TRBD1 matching over 7 bases. The ends lost 5 bases at V and 0 bases at J; junction bases unmatched: 4. This CDR3 has 15 residues. Germline CDR1 LNHDA, CDR2 SQIVND (reference sequence).

CDR3 in amino acids: CASSQMGGTGQPQHF. CDR3 nucleotide sequence: TGTGCCAGCAGCCAGATGGGGGGAACTGGCCAGCCCCAGCATTTT. The chain couples TRBV2 to TRBJ1-5; a possible D gene is TRBD1 (5 bases). Trimming shortened V by 6 bases and J by 7 bases, and 19 bases separated the two germline ends. Germline V gene data show CDR1 as SNHLY and CDR2 as FYNNEI. This CDR3 spans 15 amino acids.

The rearrangement links TRBV5-4 to TRBJ1-4; 8 nucleotides align to TRBD1. The length of the CDR3 is 14 residues. Germline CDR1 reads SGHNT; CDR2 reads YYREEE (reference sequence). The V segment lost 4 bases and the J segment 8 bases; nucleotides outside the gene matches: 7. CDR3 region: CASSPRTGLEKLFF. In nucleotides, the CDR3 is TGTGCCAGCAGCCCAAGGACAGGGCTCGAAAAACTGTTTTTT.

The chain joins TRBV6-5 to TRBJ1-3; 7 nucleotides line up with TRBD1. Germline CDR1 reads MNHEY; CDR2 reads SVGAGI. The CDR3 contains 15 residues. V was clipped by 4 bases and J by 0 bases; unmatched bases: 3. The CDR3 bases are TGTGCCAGCAGTTCCTGGGACAGCTCTGGAAACACCATATATTTT. Translating gives CASSSWDSSGNTIYF.